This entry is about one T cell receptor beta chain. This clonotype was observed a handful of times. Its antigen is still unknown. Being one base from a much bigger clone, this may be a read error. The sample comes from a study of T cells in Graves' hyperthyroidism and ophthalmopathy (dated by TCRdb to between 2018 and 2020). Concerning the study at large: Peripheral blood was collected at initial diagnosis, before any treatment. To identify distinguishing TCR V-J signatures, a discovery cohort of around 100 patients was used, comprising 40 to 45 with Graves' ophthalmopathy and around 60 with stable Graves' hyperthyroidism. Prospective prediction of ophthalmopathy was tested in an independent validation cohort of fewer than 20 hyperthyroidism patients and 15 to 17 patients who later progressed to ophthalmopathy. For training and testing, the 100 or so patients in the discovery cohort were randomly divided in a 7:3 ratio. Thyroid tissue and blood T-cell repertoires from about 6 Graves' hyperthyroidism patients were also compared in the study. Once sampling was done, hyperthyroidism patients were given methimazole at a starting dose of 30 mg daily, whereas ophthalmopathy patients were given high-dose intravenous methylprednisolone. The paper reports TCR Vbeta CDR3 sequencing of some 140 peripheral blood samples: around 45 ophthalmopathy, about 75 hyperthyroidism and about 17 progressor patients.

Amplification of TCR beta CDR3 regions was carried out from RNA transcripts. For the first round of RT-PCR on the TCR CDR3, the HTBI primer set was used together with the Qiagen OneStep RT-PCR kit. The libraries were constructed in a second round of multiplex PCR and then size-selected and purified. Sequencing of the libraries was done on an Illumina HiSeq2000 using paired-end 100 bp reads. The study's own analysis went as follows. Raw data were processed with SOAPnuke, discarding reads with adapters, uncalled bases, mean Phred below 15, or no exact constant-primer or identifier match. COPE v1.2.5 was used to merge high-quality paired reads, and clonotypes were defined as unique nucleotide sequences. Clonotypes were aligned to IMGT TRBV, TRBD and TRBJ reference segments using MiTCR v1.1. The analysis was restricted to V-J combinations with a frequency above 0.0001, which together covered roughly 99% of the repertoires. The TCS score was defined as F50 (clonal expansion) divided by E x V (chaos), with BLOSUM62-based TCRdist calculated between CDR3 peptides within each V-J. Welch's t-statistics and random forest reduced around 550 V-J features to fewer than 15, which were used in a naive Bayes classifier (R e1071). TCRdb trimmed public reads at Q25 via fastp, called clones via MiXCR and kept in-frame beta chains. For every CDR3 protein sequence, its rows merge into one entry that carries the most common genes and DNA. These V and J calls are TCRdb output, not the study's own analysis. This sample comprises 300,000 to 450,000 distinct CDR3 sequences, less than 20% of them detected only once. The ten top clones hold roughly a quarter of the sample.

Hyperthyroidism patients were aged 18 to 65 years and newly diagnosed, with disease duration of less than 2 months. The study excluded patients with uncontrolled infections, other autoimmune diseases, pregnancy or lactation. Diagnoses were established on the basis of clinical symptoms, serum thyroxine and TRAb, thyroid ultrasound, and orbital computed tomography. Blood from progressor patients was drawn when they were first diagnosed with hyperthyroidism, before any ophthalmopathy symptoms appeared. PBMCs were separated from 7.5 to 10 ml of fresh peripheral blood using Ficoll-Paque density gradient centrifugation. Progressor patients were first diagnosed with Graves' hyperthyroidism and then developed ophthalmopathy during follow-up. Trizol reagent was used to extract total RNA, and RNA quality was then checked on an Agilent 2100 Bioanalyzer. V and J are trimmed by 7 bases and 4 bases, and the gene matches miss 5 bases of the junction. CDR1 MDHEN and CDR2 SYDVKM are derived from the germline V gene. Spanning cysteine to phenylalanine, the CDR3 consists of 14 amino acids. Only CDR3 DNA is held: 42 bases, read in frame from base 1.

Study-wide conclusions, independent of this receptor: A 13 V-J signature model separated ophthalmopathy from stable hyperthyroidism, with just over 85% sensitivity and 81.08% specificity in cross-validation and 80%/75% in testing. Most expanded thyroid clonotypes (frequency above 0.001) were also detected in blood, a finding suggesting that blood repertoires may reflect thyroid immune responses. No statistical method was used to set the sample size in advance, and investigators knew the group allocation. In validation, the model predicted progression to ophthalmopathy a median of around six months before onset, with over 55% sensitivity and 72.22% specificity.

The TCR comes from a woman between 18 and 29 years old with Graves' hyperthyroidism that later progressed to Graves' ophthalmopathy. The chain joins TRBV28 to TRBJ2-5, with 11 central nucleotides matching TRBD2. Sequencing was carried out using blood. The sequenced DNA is TGTGCCAGCAATTCCGGACTAGCGGGAGAGACCCAGTACTTC. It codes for CASNSGLAGETQYF.